This TCR beta chain was captured in a study of cytomegalovirus exposure and HLA in healthy donors. Study-wide findings and caveats: Relative to equally common others, HLA-associated TCR beta chains showed greater clonal expansion in a later analysis. Being indistinguishable, some V segments were excluded, TRBV6-2 and TRBV6-3 among them. Later analysis identified several of the most significant clusters that appeared linked to common viral pathogens.

PCR involved 60 Vbeta and 13 Jbeta primers. Clones were sequenced by immunoSEQ multiplex PCR, and TCRdb holds only the in-frame ones, with some missing. The table lists some 190,000 clones, less than 90% of them singletons. CDR1 and CDR2 (germline): LGHNA, YSLEER. The CDR3 covers 16 residues. This clone has just a few counts. Antigen: not known. A read error may produce the germline difference seen at one junction end. Despite likely unrecorded immune exposures, the donors were nominally healthy at the time of sampling. The source is a girl between 5 and 17 years old in good health and CMV-seropositive. V gene TRBV4-3 combines with J gene TRBJ2-7, with 10 bases identical to TRBD2. Sequencing was done on a sample of PBMCs. The CDR3 DNA sequence: TGCGCCAGCAGCCAAGATCTGGCTAGCGGGAGATTGGGGGTGAACTTC. Amino acid sequence: CASSQDLASGRLGVNF.